Shown below are 8 T cell receptor beta chains from a single sample sequenced in a study of metastatic and nonmetastatic thyroid tumors. Using MiXCR, TCRdb re-called clones from the PCR reads. The sample includes more than 85,000 clones, around 9.2% of them seen just once. Nobody among the patients had been given any treatment before thyroid surgery. The material sequenced was blood. The receptors derive from a female donor with papillary thyroid cancer or a benign thyroid nodule (not recorded which). Some clones in this sample may be carry-over from other donors' samples.

This clone appeared a few times. The chain uses TRBV5-5 and TRBJ1-2, with 7 nucleotides matching TRBD1. V dropped 2 bases and J dropped 8; count of bases not matched to a gene: 9. This CDR3 has 14 residues. Per the germline V gene, CDR1 is SGHKS and CDR2 is YYEKEE (reference sequence). CDR3 nucleotide sequence: TGTGCCAGCAGCTTACAGGGGATCGGCTACGGCTACACCTTC. Residues: CASSLQGIGYGYTF.

V is TRBV6-1 and J is TRBJ1-5; 8 bases match TRBD1. The CDR3 is 15 amino acids. J lost 4 bases, V lost 0 bases, and 2 bases had no gene match. The germline V gene has CDR1 MNHNS and CDR2 SASEGT. The CDR3 here is CASSEAGQENQPQHF. The CDR3 bases are TGTGCCAGCAGTGAAGCGGGACAGGAGAATCAGCCCCAGCATTTT.

In this sample, this clone turned up many times. CDR3 sequence reads: CASKGGDEQYF. CDR3 DNA: TGTGCCAGCAAAGGAGGAGACGAGCAGTACTTC. This chain uses TRBV27 with TRBJ2-7; D perhaps matches TRBD2 (5 bases). Germline CDR1 MNHEY, CDR2 SMNVEV (reference sequence). This CDR3 has 11 amino acids. Trimming took 7 bases from V and 5 from J, leaving 9 bases between them.

The chain uses TRBV7-2 and TRBJ1-2; perhaps TRBD1 as D (5 bases). Trimming cost V 2 bases and J 2 bases, with 9 bases left between them. The CDR3 loop spans 14 amino acids. Germline loops: CDR1 SGHTA, CDR2 FQGNSA. For the CDR3, the DNA is TGTGCCAGCAGCTTAACGAGGGGAAACTATGGCTACACCTTC. Translation: CASSLTRGNYGYTF.

This clone has at least ten counts. Other DNA sequences from this sample encode an identical CDR3 as well. This chain connects TRBV18 to TRBJ2-1; D gene ambiguous. V was shortened by 2 bases and J by 0 bases, with 8 bases between the two germline ends. CDR1 is KGHSH and CDR2 is LQKENI in the germline V gene. There are 15 residues in the CDR3. CDR3 DNA sequence: TGTGCCAGCTCACCAGGGGTAACCTCCTACAATGAGCAGTTCTTC. This encodes CASSPGVTSYNEQFF.

This clone turned up a few times. The V call is TRBV20-1, the J call TRBJ2-1, with 10 bases lining up with TRBD2. This CDR3 is 16 amino acids long. Germline-derived CDR1 and CDR2 are DFQATT and SNEGSKA (reference sequence). Trimming at V came to 1 base and at J to 8 bases, leaving 11 bases not matched to a gene. CDR3 residues: CSARGEAGGLEHEQFF. The CDR3 DNA reads as TGCAGTGCTAGAGGGGAAGCGGGGGGGCTCGAGCATGAGCAGTTCTTC.

This clone was observed at least ten times. V is TRBV7-3 and J is TRBJ2-2; D unresolved. Per germline, CDR1 SGHTA and CDR2 FQGTGA. The CDR3 has 17 residues. Trimming stripped 5 bases from V and 0 bases from J, with 16 bases between. The CDR3 nucleotides are TGTGCCAGCAGCCCTAGGGTGGTTAAGGCGAACACCGGGGAGCTGTTTTTT. It yields the protein CASSPRVVKANTGELFF.

This clone was seen many times. V is TRBV28 and J is TRBJ1-2, with 8 bases matching TRBD1. CDR1 and CDR2 (germline): MDHEN, SYDVKM. With V trimmed by 6 bases and J by 4 bases, 4 bases remained unmatched. The CDR3 runs 13 residues. In nucleotides, the CDR3 is TGTGCCAGCAGGGTGCAGGGGGCCTATGGCTACACCTTC. The encoded protein is CASRVQGAYGYTF.